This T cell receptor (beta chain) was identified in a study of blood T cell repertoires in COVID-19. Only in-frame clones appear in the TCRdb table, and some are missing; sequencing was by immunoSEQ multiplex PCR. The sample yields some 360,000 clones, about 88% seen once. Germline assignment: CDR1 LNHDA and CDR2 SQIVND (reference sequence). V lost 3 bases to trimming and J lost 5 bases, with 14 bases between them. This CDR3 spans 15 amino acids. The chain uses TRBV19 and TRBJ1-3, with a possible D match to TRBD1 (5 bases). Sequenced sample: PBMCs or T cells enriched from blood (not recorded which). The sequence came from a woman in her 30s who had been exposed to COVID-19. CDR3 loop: CASSIGGTARNTIYF. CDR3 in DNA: TGTGCCAGTAGTATTGGCGGGACCGCGCGAAACACCATATATTTT.